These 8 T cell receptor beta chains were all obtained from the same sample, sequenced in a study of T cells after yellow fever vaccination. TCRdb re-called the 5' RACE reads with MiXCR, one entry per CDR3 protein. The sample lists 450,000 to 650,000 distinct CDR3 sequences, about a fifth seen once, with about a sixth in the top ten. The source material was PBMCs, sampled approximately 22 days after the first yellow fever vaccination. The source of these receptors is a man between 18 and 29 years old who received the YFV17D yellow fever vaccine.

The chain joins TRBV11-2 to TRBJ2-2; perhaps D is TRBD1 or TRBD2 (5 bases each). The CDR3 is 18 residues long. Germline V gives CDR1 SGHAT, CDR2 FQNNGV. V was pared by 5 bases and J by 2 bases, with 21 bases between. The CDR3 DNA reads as TGTGCCAGCAGCCCCCACCCTCGAGGGGATCGCAACACCGGGGAGCTGTTTTTT. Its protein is CASSPHPRGDRNTGELFF.

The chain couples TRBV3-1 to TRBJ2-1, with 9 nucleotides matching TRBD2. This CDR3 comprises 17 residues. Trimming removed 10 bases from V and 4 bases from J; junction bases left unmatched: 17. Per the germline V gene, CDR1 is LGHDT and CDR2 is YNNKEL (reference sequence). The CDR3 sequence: CATCQAVGRGGYNEQFF. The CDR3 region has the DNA TGTGCCACCTGCCAAGCCGTGGGGCGGGGGGGATACAATGAGCAGTTCTTC.

This CDR3 reads CASSLGDRGTYGYTF. The CDR3 nucleotides read TGTGCCAGCAGCTTAGGGGACAGGGGGACCTATGGCTACACCTTC. The chain uses TRBV7-8 and TRBJ1-2, with 11 bases matching TRBD1. In germline, CDR1 is SGHVS, CDR2 FQNEAQ. The CDR3 is 15 amino acids. Losses at the gene ends were 1 base for V and 4 bases for J; bases not matched to a gene: 2.

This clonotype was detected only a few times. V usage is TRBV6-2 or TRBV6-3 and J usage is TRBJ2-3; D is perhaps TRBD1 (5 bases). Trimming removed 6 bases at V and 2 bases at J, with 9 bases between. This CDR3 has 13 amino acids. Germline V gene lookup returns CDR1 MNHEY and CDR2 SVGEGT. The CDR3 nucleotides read TGTGCCAGCAGGGACAACCCCACAGATACGCAGTATTTT. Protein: CASRDNPTDTQYF.

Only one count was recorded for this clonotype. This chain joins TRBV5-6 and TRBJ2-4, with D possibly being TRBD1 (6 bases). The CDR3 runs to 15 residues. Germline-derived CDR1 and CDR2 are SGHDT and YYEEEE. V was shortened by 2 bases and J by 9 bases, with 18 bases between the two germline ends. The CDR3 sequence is CASSLPLGTPSIQYF. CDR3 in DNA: TGTGCCAGCAGCTTACCGTTAGGGACACCGAGCATTCAGTACTTC.

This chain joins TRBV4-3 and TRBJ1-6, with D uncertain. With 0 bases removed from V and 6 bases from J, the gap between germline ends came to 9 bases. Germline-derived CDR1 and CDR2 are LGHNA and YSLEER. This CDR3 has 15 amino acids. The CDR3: CASSQEEGGNSPLHF. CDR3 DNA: TGCGCCAGCAGCCAAGAAGAGGGTGGTAATTCACCCCTCCACTTT.

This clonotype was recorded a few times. The CDR3 DNA follows: TGCAGCTTAGGGGGCGCGGAACAAGAGACCCAGTACTTC. Translated, it gives CSLGGAEQETQYF. V and J are TRBV29-1 and TRBJ2-5; 7 nucleotides align to TRBD1. Germline V CDR1 and CDR2: SQVTM, ANQGSEA. There are 13 residues in the CDR3. Trimming removed 8 bases from V and 2 bases from J; junction bases left unmatched: 8.

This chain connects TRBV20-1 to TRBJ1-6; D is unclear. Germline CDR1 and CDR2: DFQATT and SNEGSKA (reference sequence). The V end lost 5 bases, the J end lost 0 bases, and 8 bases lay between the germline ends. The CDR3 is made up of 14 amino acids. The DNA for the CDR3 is TGCAGTGCTCACAGTTACTCCTATAATTCACCCCTCCACTTT. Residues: CSAHSYSYNSPLHF.